Listed below are T cell receptor beta chains from one sample, sequenced in a study of T cell responses to AZD1222 COVID-19 vaccine. The assay was immunoSEQ multiplex PCR, and TCRdb's table has in-frame clones only and misses some. The sample holds over 85,000 clones; roughly 83% are singletons and the top ten take about 17%. The source material was peripheral blood, sampled on day 0 of AZD1222 vaccination. The receptors originated from an adult in good health. CDR3s include the opening cysteine and the closing phenylalanine or tryptophan. A D gene is named only where the DNA matches it firmly. Clone sizes are given selectively: once, few, many, or a class where the clone is expanded.

j_call	d_call	clone_size	v_call	cdr3_aa	cdr3_nt
TRBJ2-5	-	-	TRBV14	CASSQVRGYQETQYF	TGTGCCAGCAGCCAAGTTCGGGGGTACCAAGAGACCCAGTACTTC
TRBJ1-2	TRBD1	once	TRBV19	CASSPPTGPYGYTF	TGTGCCAGTAGTCCTCCGACAGGGCCCTATGGCTACACCTTC
TRBJ1-1	-	-	TRBV19	CASSITEIMNTEAFF	TGTGCCAGTAGTATCACTGAAATCATGAACACTGAAGCTTTCTTT
TRBJ1-5	-	-	TRBV20-1	CSASGWTGNQPQHF	TGCAGTGCTAGTGGTTGGACAGGCAATCAGCCCCAGCATTTT
TRBJ1-5	-	-	TRBV2	CASSGTNQPQHF	TGTGCCAGCAGTGGGACTAATCAGCCCCAGCATTTT
TRBJ1-3	-	few	TRBV9	CASSVQFRGSGNTIYF	TGTGCCAGCAGCGTTCAATTCCGGGGCTCTGGAAACACCATATATTTT
TRBJ1-1	-	-	TRBV19	CASSMEDNTEAFF	TGTGCCAGTAGTATGGAAGATAACACTGAAGCTTTCTTT
TRBJ1-5	TRBD1	-	TRBV28	CASSFSGGGSQPQHF	TGTGCCAGCAGTTTTTCAGGGGGCGGAAGTCAGCCCCAGCATTTT
TRBJ1-4	-	-	TRBV4-1	CASSQTLVFRNEKLFF	TGCGCCAGCAGCCAAACCCTAGTTTTTAGGAATGAAAAACTGTTTTTT
TRBJ2-5	-	-	TRBV18	CASSPYQETQYF	TGTGCCAGCTCACCGTACCAAGAGACCCAGTACTTC
TRBJ2-7	-	-	TRBV3-1/TRBV3-2	CASSHGTYEQYF	TGTGCCAGCAGCCATGGAACCTACGAGCAGTACTTC
TRBJ1-2	-	-	TRBV24-1	CATSDDAGVTGYTF	TGTGCCACCAGTGACGACGCAGGGGTAACTGGCTACACCTTC
TRBJ1-1	-	-	TRBV3-1/TRBV3-2	CASNMGSGGSVEAFF	TGTGCCAGCAATATGGGATCGGGGGGCTCAGTTGAAGCTTTCTTT
TRBJ1-3	TRBD1	-	TRBV7-2	CASSLNDRALGNTIYF	TGTGCCAGCAGCTTAAACGACAGGGCACTTGGAAACACCATATATTTT
TRBJ2-7	TRBD2	-	TRBV19	CASSIREGTYEQYF	TGTGCCAGTAGTATACGGGAGGGGACCTACGAGCAGTACTTC
TRBJ2-5	-	-	TRBV4-2	CASSQDPREGETQYF	TGTGCCAGCAGCCAAGATCCCAGGGAAGGGGAGACCCAGTACTTC
TRBJ1-5	-	once	TRBV6-5	CASRDSGFNQPQHF	TGTGCCAGCAGAGATTCAGGGTTCAATCAGCCCCAGCATTTT
TRBJ2-1	-	-	TRBV19	CASSGSGIHQFF	TGTGCCAGTAGTGGTAGCGGCATCCATCAGTTCTTC
TRBJ1-5	TRBD1	-	TRBV6-1	CASSEWGQGEGQPQHF	TGTGCCAGCAGTGAATGGGGGCAGGGGGAGGGTCAGCCCCAGCATTTT
TRBJ2-3	TRBD2	-	TRBV7-3	CASSWGRNLAGVRDSDTQYF	TGTGCCAGCAGCTGGGGGCGTAACCTAGCGGGAGTTCGGGATTCAGATACGCAGTATTTT
TRBJ1-1	-	-	TRBV21-1	CASSGQGQGPNRNNTQGATEAFF	TGTGCCAGCAGCGGACAAGGACAGGGCCCTAACAGAAACAATACCCAGGGGGCCACTGAAGCTTTCTTT
TRBJ2-1	-	-	TRBV7-2	CASSLQDSAYNEQFF	TGTGCCAGCAGCTTACAGGACAGTGCATACAATGAGCAGTTCTTC
TRBJ1-5	-	-	TRBV28	CASTTGGQVQPQHF	TGTGCCAGCACCACGGGGGGGCAGGTTCAGCCCCAGCATTTT
TRBJ2-2	-	-	TRBV19	CASSIGRGTANTGELFF	TGTGCCAGTAGTATTGGGCGGGGCACCGCGAACACCGGGGAGCTGTTTTTT
TRBJ1-5	-	-	TRBV18	CASSPLGVGGNQPQHF	TGTGCCAGCTCACCACTAGGTGTGGGCGGGAATCAGCCCCAGCATTTT
TRBJ2-3	-	-	TRBV29-1	CSVVSAGSLADTQYF	TGCAGCGTTGTAAGTGCGGGGTCCCTGGCAGATACGCAGTATTTT
TRBJ1-2	-	-	TRBV10-3	CATGSTGSSGYTF	TGTGCCACAGGATCCACAGGGTCGAGTGGCTACACCTTC
TRBJ1-2	-	few	TRBV6-5	CASSPTTYGYTF	TGTGCCAGCAGTCCCACGACGTATGGCTACACCTTC
TRBJ1-3	-	-	TRBV7-9	CASSPQGTGNTIYF	TGTGCCAGCAGCCCGCAGGGTACGGGAAACACCATATATTTT
TRBJ1-6	-	-	TRBV7-2	CASSFGDSPLHF	TGTGCCAGCAGCTTTGGGGATTCACCCCTCCACTTT
TRBJ2-7	TRBD1	-	TRBV19	CASSTGGQGADEQYF	TGTGCCAGTAGTACCGGGGGACAGGGGGCCGACGAGCAGTACTTC
TRBJ1-1	-	-	TRBV7-9	CASSFSGETEAFF	TGTGCCAGCAGCTTCTCAGGGGAAACTGAAGCTTTCTTT
TRBJ2-1	TRBD2	many	TRBV2	CASSETSGLKVEQFF	TGTGCCAGCAGTGAAACTAGCGGATTAAAGGTTGAGCAGTTCTTC
TRBJ1-1	TRBD1	-	TRBV19	CASSPQGASSGTEAFF	TGTGCCAGTAGTCCACAGGGGGCGAGTTCCGGTACTGAAGCTTTCTTT
TRBJ1-5	-	-	TRBV7-2	CASSLSNQPQHF	TGTGCCAGCAGCTTAAGCAATCAGCCCCAGCATTTT
TRBJ2-1	TRBD2	-	TRBV5-1	CASTERPGGNYNEQFF	TGCGCCAGCACCGAAAGGCCCGGGGGGAACTACAATGAGCAGTTCTTC
TRBJ1-1	-	-	TRBV7-2	CASSYSGAGTAAFF	TGTGCCAGCAGCTACAGTGGGGCGGGCACGGCGGCTTTCTTT
TRBJ1-2	-	-	TRBV6-1	CASSEYNYGYTF	TGTGCCAGCAGTGAATATAACTATGGCTACACCTTC
TRBJ2-2	-	-	TRBV2	CASSVAGAPGGELFF	TGTGCCAGCAGTGTGGCGGGGGCCCCAGGCGGGGAGCTGTTTTTT
TRBJ1-3	TRBD1	-	TRBV11-2	CASSVRTGVSGNTIYF	TGTGCCAGCAGCGTCCGGACAGGGGTTTCTGGAAACACCATATATTTT
TRBJ1-5	-	-	TRBV4-3	CASSQGRGNQPQHF	TGCGCCAGCAGCCAGGGAAGGGGCAATCAGCCCCAGCATTTT
TRBJ2-1	TRBD1	-	TRBV5-1	CASSLDSGQGYEQFF	TGCGCCAGCAGCTTGGACTCCGGACAGGGCTATGAGCAGTTCTTC
TRBJ2-1	TRBD2	-	TRBV28	CASSGTSGRASYNEQFF	TGTGCCAGCAGTGGGACTAGCGGGAGGGCCTCCTACAATGAGCAGTTCTTC
TRBJ1-4	-	many	TRBV2	CASSENEKLFF	TGTGCCAGCAGTGAAAATGAAAAACTGTTTTTT
TRBJ2-1	-	-	TRBV3-1/TRBV3-2	CASSLQKGRFDEQFF	TGTGCCAGCAGCCTTCAGAAAGGCCGTTTTGATGAGCAGTTCTTC